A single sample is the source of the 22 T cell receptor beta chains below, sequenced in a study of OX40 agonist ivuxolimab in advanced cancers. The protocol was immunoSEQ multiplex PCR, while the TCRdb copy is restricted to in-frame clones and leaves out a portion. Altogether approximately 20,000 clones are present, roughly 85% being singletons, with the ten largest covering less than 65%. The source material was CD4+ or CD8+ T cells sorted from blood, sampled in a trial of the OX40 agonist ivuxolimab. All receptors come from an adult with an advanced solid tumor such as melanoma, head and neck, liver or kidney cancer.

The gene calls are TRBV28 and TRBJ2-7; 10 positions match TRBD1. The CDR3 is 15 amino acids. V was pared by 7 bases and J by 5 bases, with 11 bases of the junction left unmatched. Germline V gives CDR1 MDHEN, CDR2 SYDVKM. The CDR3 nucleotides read TGTGCCAGCAACTCCCTGGACAGGGGGGGGGACGAGCAGTACTTC. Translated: CASNSLDRGGDEQYF. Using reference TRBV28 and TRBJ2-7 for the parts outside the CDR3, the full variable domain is DVKVTQSSRYLVKRTGEKVFLECVQDMDHENMFWYRQDPGLGLRLIYFSYDVKMKEKGDIPEGYSVSREKKERFSLILESASTNQTSMYLCASNSLDRGGDEQYFGPGTRLTVT.

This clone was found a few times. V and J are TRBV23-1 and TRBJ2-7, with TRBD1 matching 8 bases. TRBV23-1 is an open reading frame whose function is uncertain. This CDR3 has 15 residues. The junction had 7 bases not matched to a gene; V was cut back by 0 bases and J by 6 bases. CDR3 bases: TGCGCCAGCAGTCAATCGATGGGGACAGGAGGCGAGCAGTACTTC. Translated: CASSQSMGTGGEQYF.

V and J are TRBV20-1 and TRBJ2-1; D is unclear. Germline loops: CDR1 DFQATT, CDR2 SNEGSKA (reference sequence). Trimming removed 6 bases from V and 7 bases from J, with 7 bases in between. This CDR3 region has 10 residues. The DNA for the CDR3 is TGCAGTGCGGTATGGAATGAGCAGTTCTTC. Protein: CSAVWNEQFF.

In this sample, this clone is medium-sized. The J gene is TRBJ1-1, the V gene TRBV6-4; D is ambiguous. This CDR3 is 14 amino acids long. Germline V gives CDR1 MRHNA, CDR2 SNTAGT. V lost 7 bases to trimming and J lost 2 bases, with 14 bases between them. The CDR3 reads CASTKSPGNTEAFF. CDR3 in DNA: TGTGCCAGCACGAAATCCCCAGGAAACACTGAAGCTTTCTTT.

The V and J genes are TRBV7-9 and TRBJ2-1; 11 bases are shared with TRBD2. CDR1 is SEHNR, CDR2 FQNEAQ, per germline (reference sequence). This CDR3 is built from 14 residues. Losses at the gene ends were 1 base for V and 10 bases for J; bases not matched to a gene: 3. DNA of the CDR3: TGTGCCAGCAGCTTAGGCCTAGCGGGAGGAGAGCAGTTCTTC. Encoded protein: CASSLGLAGGEQFF.

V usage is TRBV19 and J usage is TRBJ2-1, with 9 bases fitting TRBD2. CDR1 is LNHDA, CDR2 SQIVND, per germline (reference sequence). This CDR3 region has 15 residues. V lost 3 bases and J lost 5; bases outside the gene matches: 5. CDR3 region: CASSIWSGGHNEQFF. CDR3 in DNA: TGTGCCAGTAGTATTTGGAGCGGGGGGCACAATGAGCAGTTCTTC.

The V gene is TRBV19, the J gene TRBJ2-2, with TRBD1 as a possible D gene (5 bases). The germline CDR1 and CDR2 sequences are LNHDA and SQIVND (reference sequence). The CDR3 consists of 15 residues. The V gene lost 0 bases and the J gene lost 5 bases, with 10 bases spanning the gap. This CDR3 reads CASSIDPGYTGELFF. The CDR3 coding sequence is TGTGCCAGTAGTATAGATCCAGGGTATACCGGGGAGCTGTTTTTT.

The CDR3, as DNA: TGTGCCAGCAGTCTCGATCCTAGCGGGAGAACGAATGAGCAGTTCTTC. Translated, it gives CASSLDPSGRTNEQFF. The chain links TRBV27 to TRBJ2-1; TRBD2 agrees at 10 bases. Per germline, CDR1 MNHEY and CDR2 SMNVEV (reference sequence). The CDR3 has 16 amino acids. J gave up 7 bases and V 5 bases, and 11 bases lay outside the gene matches.

CDR3 sequence reads: CASSSDGTSGTLYNEQFF. DNA for the CDR3: TGTGCCAGCAGCTCCGACGGGACTAGCGGGACCCTCTACAATGAGCAGTTCTTC. V and J are TRBV7-9 and TRBJ2-1, with TRBD2 matching 13 bases. Germline lookup yields CDR1 SEHNR and CDR2 FQNEAQ (reference sequence). J was trimmed by 3 bases and V by 4 bases; bases with no gene match: 9. The CDR3 has 18 amino acids.

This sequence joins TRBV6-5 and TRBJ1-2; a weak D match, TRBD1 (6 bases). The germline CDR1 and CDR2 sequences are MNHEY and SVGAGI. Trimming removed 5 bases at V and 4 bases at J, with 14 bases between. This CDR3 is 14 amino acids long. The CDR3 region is CASSSPGDRYGYTF. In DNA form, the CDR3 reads TGTGCCAGCAGTAGCCCAGGGGATCGCTATGGCTACACCTTC.

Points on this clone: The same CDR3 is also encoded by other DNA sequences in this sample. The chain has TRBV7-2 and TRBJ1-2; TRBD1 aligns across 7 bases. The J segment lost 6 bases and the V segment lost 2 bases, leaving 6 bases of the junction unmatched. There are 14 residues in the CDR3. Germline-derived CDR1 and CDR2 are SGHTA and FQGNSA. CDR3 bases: TGTGCCAGCAGCTTATTACAGGGGACAAATGGCTACACCTTC. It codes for CASSLLQGTNGYTF.

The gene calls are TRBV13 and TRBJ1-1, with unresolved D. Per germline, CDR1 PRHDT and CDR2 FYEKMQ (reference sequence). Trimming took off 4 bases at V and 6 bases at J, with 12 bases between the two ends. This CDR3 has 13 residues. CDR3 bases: TGTGCCAGCAGCTCCGACGAGGACGCTGAAGCTTTCTTT. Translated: CASSSDEDAEAFF.

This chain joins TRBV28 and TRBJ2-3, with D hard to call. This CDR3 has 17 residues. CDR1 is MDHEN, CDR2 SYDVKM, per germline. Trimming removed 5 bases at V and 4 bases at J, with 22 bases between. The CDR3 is CASSPGFVPLVADTQYF. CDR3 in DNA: TGTGCCAGCAGTCCCGGGTTCGTCCCCCTCGTCGCAGATACGCAGTATTTT.

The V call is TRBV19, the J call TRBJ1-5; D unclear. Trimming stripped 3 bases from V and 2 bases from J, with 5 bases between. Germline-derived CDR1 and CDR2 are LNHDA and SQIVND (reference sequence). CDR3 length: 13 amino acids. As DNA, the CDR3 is TGTGCCAGTAGTATGTCTGGCAATCAGCCCCAGCATTTT. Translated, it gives CASSMSGNQPQHF.

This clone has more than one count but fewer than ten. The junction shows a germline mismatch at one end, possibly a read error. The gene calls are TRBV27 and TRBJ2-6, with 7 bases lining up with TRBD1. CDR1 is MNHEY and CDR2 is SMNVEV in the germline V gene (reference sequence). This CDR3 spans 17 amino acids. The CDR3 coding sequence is TGTGCCAGCAGTTTAGAGGGGACAGCCTCTGGTGCCAACGTCCTGACTTTC. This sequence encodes CASSLEGTASGANVLTF.

The chain's CDR3 is CASSPNGQFYGYTF. CDR3 DNA sequence: TGTGCCAGCAGCCCAAATGGACAATTCTATGGCTACACCTTC. The chain joins TRBV25-1 to TRBJ1-2, with D tentatively TRBD1 (5 bases). Germline V CDR1 and CDR2: MGHDK, SYGVNS. The CDR3 has 14 amino acids. Trimming removed 6 bases from V and 4 bases from J, with 15 bases in between.

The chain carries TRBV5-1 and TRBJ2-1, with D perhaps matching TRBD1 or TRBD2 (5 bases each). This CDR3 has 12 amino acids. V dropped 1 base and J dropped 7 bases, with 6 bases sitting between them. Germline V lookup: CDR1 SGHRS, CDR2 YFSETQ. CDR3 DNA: TGCGCCAGCAGCTTGTGGGGGAATGAGCAGTTCTTC. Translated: CASSLWGNEQFF.

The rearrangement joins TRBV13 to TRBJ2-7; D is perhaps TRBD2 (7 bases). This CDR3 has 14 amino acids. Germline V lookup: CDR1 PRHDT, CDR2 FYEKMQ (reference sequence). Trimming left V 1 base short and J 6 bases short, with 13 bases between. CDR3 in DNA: TGTGCCAGCAGCTTAGCGGGGGGCTTTGGCGAGCAGTACTTC. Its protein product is CASSLAGGFGEQYF.

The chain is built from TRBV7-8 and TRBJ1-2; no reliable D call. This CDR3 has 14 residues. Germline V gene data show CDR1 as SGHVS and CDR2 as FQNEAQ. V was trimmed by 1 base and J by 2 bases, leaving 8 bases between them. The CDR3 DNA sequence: TGTGCCAGCAGCTTAGACCTTGTCAACTATGGCTACACCTTC. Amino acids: CASSLDLVNYGYTF.

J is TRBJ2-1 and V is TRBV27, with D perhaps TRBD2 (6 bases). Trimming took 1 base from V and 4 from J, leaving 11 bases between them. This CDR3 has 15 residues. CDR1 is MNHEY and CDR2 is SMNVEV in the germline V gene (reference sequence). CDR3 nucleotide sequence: TGTGCCAGCAGTTTATACGGGGGAGGTTACAATGAGCAGTTCTTC. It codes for CASSLYGGGYNEQFF.

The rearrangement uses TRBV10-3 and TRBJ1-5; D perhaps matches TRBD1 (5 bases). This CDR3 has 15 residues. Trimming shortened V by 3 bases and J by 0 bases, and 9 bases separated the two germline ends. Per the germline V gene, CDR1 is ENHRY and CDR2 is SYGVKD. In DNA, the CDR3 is TGTGCCATCAGTGACGGGGGGGATAGCAATCAGCCCCAGCATTTT. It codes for CAISDGGDSNQPQHF.

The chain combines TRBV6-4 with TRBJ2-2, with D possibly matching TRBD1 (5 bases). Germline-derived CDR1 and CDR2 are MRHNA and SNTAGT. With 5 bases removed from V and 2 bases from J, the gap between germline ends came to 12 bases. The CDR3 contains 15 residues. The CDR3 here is CASSPRGANTGELFF. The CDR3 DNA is TGTGCCAGCAGTCCACGTGGGGCAAACACCGGGGAGCTGTTTTTT.